This TCR beta chain originates from a study of CD8 T cells in ankylosing spondylitis. Regarding the study as a whole: A CD8+ phenotype characterized the disease-linked clones, which were relatively rare in peripheral blood. In ankylosing spondylitis patients, matched synovial fluid reportedly showed significant enrichment of disease-linked clones. Characteristic, it appeared, of ankylosing spondylitis blood was a TCR beta motif of about eight highly homologous variants.

The CDR3 is 13 amino acids. Germline CDR1 reads SEHNR; CDR2 reads FQNEAQ (reference sequence). The V end lost 3 bases, the J end lost 3 bases, and 9 bases lay between the germline ends. In the case of this clonotype: Its antigen is as yet unknown.

Making use of molecular barcodes, quantitative 5'-RACE generated TCR beta libraries. From the 5' RACE reads, TCRdb called clonotypes with MiXCR, one entry per CDR3 protein. The sample yields approximately 300,000 distinct CDR3 sequences, 6.5% to 10% seen once. The rearrangement joins TRBV7-9 to TRBJ2-7, with a weak D call TRBD1 (5 bases). Specimen: blood, either unsorted or a sorted T cell fraction (not recorded which). The origin of this receptor is a male donor with ankylosing spondylitis. The CDR3 loop reads CASSFRVNYEQYF. The CDR3 coding sequence is TGTGCCAGCAGCTTCAGGGTTAACTACGAGCAGTACTTC.